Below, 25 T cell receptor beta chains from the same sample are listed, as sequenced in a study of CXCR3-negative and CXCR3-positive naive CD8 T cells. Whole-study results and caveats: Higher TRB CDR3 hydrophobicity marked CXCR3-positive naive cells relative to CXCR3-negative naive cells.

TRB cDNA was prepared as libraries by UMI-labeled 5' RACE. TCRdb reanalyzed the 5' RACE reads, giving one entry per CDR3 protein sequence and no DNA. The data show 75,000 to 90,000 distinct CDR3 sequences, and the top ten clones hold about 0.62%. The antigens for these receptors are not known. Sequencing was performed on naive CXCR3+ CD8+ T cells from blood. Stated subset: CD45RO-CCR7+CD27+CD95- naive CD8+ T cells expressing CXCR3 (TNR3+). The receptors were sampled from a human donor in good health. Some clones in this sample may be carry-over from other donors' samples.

The CDR3 sequence: CASSLVVRSSYEQYF. This sequence joins TRBV28 and TRBJ2-7. The CDR3 sequence is 15 residues long. Germline lookup yields CDR1 MDHEN and CDR2 SYDVKM. Variable domain in full (rest from reference TRBV28 and TRBJ2-7): DVKVTQSSRYLVKRTGEKVFLECVQDMDHENMFWYRQDPGLGLRLIYFSYDVKMKEKGDIPEGYSVSREKKERFSLILESASTNQTSMYLCASSLVVRSSYEQYFGPGTRLTVT.

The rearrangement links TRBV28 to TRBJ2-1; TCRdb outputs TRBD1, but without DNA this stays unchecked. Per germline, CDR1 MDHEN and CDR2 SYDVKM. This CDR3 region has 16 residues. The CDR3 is CASSLWRDRGVNEQFF.

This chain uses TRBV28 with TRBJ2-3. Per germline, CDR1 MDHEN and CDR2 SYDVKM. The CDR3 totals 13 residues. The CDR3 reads CASSLWSDPTQYF.

CDR3 amino acids: CAGQGASSETQYF. The chain employs TRBV7-9 and TRBJ2-5; the TCRdb call, TRBD1, lacks DNA for checking. The germline V gene has CDR1 SEHNR and CDR2 FQNEAQ (reference sequence). This CDR3 comprises 13 residues.

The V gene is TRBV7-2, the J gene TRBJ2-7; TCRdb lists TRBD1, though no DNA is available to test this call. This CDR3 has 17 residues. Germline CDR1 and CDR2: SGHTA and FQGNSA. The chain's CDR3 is CASSLDLWGLKSYEQYF. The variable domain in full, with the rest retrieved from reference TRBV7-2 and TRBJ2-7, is GAGVSQSPSNKVTEKGKDVELRCDPISGHTALYWYRQSLGQGLEFLIYFQGNSAPDKSGLPSDRFSAERTGGSVSTLTIQRTQQEDSAVYLCASSLDLWGLKSYEQYFGPGTRLTVT.

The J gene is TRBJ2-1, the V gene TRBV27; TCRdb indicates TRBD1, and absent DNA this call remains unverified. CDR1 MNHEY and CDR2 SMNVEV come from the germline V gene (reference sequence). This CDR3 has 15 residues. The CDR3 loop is CASSLYRQGYNEQFF.

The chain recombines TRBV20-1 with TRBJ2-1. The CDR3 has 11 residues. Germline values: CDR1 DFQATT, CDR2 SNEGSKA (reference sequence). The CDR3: CSARGVPEQFF.

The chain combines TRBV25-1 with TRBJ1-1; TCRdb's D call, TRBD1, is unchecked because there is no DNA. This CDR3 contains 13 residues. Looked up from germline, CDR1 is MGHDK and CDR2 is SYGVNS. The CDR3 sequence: CASSEPGDTEAFF.

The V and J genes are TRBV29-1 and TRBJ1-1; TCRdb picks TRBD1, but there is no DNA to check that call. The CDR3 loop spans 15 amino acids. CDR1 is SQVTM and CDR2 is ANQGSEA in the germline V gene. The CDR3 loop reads CSVAPTGRGNTEAFF. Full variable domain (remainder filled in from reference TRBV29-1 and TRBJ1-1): SAVISQKPSRDICQRGTSLTIQCQVDSQVTMMFWYRQQPGQSLTLIATANQGSEATYESGFVIDKFPISRPNLTFSTLTVSNMSPEDSSIYLCSVAPTGRGNTEAFFGQGTRLTVV.

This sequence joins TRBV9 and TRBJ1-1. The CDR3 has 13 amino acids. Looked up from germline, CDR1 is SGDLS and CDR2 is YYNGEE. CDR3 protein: CASSVALDTEAFF. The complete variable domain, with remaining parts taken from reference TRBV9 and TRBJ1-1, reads DSGVTQTPKHLITATGQRVTLRCSPRSGDLSVYWYQQSLDQGLQFLIQYYNGEERAKGNILERFSAQQFPDLHSELNLSSLELGDSALYFCASSVALDTEAFFGQGTRLTVV.

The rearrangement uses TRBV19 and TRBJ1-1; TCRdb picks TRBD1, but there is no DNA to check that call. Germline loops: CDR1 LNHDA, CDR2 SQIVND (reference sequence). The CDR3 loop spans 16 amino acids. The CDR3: CASSTPTWPLNTEAFF.

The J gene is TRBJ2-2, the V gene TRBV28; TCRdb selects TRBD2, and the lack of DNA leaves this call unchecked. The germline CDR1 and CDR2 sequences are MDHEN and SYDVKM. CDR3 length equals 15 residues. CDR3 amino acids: CASSSSGQNTGELFF.

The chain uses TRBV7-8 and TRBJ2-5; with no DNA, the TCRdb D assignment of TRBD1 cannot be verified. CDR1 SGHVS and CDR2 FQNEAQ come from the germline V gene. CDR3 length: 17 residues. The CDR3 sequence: CASSPERYRGDRETQYF.

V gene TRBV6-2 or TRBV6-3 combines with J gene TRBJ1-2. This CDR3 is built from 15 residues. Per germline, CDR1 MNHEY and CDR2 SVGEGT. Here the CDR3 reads CASSYSVSGPPGYTF.

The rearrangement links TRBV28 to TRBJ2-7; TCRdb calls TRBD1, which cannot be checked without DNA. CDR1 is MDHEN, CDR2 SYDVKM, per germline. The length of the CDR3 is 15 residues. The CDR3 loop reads CASRDALGPGRRQYF.

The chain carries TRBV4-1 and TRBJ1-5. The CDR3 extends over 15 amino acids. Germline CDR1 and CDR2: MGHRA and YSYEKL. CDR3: CASSQHQGSGQPQHF.

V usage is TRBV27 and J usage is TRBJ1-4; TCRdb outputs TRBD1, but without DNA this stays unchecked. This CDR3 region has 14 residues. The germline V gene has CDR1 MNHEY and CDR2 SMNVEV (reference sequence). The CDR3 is CASSPQGINEKLFF.

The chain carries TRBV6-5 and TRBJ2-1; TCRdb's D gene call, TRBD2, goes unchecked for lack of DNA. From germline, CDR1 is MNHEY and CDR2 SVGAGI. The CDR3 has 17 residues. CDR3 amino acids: CASTLNPDLSSYNEQFF.

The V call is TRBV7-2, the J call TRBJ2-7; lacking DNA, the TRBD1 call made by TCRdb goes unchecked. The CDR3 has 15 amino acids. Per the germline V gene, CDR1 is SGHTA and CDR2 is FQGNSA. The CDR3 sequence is CASSLFGSGTYEQYF.

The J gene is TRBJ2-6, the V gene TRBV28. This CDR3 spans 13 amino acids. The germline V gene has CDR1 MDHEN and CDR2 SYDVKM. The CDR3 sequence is CASTPLGANVLTF.

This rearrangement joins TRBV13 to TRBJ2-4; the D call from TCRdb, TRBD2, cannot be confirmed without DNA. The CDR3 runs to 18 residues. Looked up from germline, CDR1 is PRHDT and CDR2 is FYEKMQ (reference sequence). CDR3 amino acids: CASSGEGERLWAKNIQYF.

The CDR3 loop is CASSPAGGEQYF. The chain carries TRBV27 and TRBJ2-7; TCRdb outputs TRBD2, but without DNA this stays unchecked. The CDR3 loop spans 12 amino acids. Germline V gene data show CDR1 as MNHEY and CDR2 as SMNVEV (reference sequence).

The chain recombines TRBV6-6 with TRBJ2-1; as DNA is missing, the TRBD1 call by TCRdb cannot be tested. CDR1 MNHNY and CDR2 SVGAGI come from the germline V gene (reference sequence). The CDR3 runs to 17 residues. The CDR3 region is CASSASTGQDPYNEQFF.

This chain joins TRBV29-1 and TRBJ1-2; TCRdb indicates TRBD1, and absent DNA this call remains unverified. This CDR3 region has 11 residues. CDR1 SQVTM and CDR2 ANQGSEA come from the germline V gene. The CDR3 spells CSVDGGNGYTF.

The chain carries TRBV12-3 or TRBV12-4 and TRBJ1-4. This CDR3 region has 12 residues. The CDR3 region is CASSLGDEKLFF.